This TCR beta chain was sequenced during a study of shared clonotypes between healthy human individuals. Findings of the study overall: When compared with the clonotypes that were shared by all four sorted-subset donors, the non-shared clonotypes turned out to have lower generation probabilities. Naive CD4 clonotype sharing across four donors was 4% to 5%. Memory subsets generally showed smaller estimated richness than naive subsets did.

The CDR3 has 13 amino acids. Germline CDR1 reads ENHRY; CDR2 reads SYGVKD. Trimming removed 11 bases from V and 3 bases from J, with 15 bases in between. In regard to this clone: Its antigen remains unknown.

The table came from immunoSEQ multiplex PCR; TCRdb's copy has only in-frame clones and leaves some out. The table shows some 2,000,000 clones, with over 85% occurring only once. This clonotype originated in a young man in good health. The sequencing input was naive CD4+ T cells sorted from blood. Subset given: CD45RA+ positively selected. This chain links TRBV10-3 with TRBJ2-3, with D possibly TRBD2 on 6 matching bases. The CDR3 DNA reads TGTGCCGTCCTCGGGACTGCGACAGATACGCAGTATTTT. The encoded protein is CAVLGTATDTQYF.